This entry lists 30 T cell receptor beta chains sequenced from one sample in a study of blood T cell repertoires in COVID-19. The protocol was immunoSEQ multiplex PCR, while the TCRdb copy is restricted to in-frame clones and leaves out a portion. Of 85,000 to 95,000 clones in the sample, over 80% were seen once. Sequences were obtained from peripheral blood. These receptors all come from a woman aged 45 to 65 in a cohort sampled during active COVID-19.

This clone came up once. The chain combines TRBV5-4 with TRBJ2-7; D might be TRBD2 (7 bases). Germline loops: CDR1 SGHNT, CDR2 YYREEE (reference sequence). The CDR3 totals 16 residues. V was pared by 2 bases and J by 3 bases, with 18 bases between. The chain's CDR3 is CASSLGGGGAGYEQYF. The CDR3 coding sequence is TGTGCCAGCAGCTTAGGAGGGGGGGGCGCAGGCTACGAGCAGTACTTC.

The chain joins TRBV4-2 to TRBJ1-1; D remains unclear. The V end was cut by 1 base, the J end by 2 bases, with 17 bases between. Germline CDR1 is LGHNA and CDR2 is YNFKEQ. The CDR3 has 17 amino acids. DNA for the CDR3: TGTGCCAGCAGCCAAGGAACAAGGTGGGCAGTCAACACTGAAGCTTTCTTT. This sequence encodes CASSQGTRWAVNTEAFF.

CDR3 in DNA: TGCGCCAGCAGCCTGGGAGGCCGGGGACAGGGGTACGAAAAACTGTTTTTT. The encoded protein is CASSLGGRGQGYEKLFF. This chain joins TRBV4-1 and TRBJ1-4; 10 bases line up with TRBD1. Germline CDR1 MGHRA, CDR2 YSYEKL. Trimming removed 4 bases from V and 8 bases from J; junction bases left unmatched: 13. This CDR3 contains 17 residues.

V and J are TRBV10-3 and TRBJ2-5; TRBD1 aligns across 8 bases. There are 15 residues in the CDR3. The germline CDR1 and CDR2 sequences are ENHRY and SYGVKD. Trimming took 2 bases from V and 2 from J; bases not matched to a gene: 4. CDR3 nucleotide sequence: TGTGCCATCAGTGAGGGACAGGGATGGCAAGAGACCCAGTACTTC. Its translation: CAISEGQGWQETQYF.

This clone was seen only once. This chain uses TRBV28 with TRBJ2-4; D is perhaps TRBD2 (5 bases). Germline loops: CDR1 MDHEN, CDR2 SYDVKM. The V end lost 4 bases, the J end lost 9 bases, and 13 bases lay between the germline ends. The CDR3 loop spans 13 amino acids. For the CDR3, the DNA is TGTGCCAGCAGTTGGACGGGGTCGGGCATTCAGTACTTC. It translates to CASSWTGSGIQYF.

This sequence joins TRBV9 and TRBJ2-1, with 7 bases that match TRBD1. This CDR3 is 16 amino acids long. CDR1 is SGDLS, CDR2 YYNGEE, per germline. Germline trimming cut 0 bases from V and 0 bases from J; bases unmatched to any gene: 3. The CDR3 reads CASSVAGTVSYNEQFF. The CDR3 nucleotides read TGTGCCAGCAGCGTAGCCGGGACAGTCTCCTACAATGAGCAGTTCTTC.

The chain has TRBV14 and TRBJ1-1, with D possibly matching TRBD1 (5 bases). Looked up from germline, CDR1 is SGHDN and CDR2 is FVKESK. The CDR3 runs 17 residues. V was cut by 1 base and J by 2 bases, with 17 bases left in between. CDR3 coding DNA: TGTGCCAGCAGCCAAGGGCAGGGCCGGACGATTAACACTGAAGCTTTCTTT. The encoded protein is CASSQGQGRTINTEAFF.

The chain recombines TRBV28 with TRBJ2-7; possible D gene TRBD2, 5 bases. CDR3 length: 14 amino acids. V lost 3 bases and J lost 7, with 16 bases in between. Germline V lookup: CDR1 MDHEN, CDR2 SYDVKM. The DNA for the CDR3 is TGTGCCAGCAGTTTCCCCGGGGAACCTAATGAGCAGTACTTC. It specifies CASSFPGEPNEQYF. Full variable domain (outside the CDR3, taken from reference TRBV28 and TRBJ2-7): DVKVTQSSRYLVKRTGEKVFLECVQDMDHENMFWYRQDPGLGLRLIYFSYDVKMKEKGDIPEGYSVSREKKERFSLILESASTNQTSMYLCASSFPGEPNEQYFGPGTRLTVT.

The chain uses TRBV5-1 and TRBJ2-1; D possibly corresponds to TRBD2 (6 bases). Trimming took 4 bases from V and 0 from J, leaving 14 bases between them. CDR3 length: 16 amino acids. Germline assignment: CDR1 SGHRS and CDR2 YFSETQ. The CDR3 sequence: CASSPVADSSYNEQFF. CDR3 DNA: TGCGCCAGCAGCCCAGTAGCGGATAGCTCCTACAATGAGCAGTTCTTC.

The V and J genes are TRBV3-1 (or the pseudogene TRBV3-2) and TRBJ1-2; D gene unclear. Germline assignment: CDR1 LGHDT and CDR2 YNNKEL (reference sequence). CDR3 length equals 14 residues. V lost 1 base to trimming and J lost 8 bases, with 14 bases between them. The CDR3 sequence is CASSQGGGSYGYTF. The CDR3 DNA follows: TGTGCCAGCAGCCAAGGCGGAGGGTCTTACGGCTACACCTTC.

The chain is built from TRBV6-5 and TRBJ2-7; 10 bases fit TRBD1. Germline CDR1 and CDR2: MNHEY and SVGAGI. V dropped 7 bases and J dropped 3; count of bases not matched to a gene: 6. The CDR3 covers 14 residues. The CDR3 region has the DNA TGTGCCAGCAACCCGGGACAGGGGAACTACGAGCAGTACTTC. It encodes CASNPGQGNYEQYF.

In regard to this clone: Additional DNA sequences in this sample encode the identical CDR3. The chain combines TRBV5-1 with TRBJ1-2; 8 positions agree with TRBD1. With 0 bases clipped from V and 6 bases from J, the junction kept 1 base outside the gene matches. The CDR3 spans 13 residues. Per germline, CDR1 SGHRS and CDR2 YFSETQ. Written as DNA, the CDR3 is TGCGCCAGCAGCTTGGGACAGGGGAATGGCTACACCTTC. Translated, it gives CASSLGQGNGYTF.

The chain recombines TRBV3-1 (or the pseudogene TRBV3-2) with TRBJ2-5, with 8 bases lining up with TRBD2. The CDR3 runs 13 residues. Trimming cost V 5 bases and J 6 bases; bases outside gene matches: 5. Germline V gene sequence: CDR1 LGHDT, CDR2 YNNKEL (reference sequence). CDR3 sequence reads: CASSRRGGKTQYF. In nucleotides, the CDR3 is TGTGCCAGCAGCAGACGGGGGGGAAAGACCCAGTACTTC.

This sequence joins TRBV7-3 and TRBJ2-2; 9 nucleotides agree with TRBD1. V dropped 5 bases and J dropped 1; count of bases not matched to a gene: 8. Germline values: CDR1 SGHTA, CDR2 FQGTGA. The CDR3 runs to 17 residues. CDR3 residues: CASSRIPGQGNTGELFF. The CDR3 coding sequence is TGTGCCAGCAGCCGAATCCCGGGACAGGGGAACACCGGGGAGCTGTTTTTT. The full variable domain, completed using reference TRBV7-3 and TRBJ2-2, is GAGVSQTPSNKVTEKGKYVELRCDPISGHTALYWYRQSLGQGPEFLIYFQGTGAADDSGLPNDRFFAVRPEGSVSTLKIQRTERGDSAVYLCASSRIPGQGNTGELFFGEGSRLTVL.

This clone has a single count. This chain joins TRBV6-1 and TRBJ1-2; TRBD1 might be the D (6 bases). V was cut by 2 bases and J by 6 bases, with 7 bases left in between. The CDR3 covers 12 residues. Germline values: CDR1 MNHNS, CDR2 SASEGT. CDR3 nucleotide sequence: TGTGCCAGCAGTGAACAGGGGCATGGCTACACCTTC. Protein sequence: CASSEQGHGYTF.

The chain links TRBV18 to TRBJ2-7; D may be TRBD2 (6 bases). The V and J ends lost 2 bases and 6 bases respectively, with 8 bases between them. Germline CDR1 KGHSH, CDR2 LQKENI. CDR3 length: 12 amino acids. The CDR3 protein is CASSPRGGEQYF. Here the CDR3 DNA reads TGTGCCAGCTCACCAAGGGGAGGCGAGCAGTACTTC.

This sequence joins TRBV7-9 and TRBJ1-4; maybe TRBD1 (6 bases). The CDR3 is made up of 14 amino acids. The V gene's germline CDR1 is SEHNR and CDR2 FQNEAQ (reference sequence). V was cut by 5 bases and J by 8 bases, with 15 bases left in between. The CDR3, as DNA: TGTGCCAGCAGCGCGAGGGCGGGGGCCGAAAAACTGTTTTTT. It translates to CASSARAGAEKLFF.

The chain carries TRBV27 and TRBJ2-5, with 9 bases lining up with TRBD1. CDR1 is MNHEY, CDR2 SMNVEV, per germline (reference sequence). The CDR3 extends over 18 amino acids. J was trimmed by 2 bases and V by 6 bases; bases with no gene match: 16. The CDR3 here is CASRSGLRQGGDQETQYF. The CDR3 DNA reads TGTGCCAGCAGATCCGGCTTGAGACAGGGGGGGGATCAAGAGACCCAGTACTTC.

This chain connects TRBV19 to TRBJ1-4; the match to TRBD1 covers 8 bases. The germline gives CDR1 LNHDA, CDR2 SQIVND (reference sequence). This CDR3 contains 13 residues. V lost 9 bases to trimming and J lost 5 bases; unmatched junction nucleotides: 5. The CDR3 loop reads CASQDRANEKLFF. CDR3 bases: TGTGCCAGCCAGGACAGGGCCAATGAAAAACTGTTTTTT.

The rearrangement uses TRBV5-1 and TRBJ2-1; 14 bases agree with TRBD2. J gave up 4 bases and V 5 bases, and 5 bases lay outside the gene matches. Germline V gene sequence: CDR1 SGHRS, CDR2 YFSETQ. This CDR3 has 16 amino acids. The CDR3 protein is CASSSGLAGVYNEQFF. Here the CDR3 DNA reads TGCGCCAGCAGTTCGGGACTAGCGGGAGTTTACAATGAGCAGTTCTTC.

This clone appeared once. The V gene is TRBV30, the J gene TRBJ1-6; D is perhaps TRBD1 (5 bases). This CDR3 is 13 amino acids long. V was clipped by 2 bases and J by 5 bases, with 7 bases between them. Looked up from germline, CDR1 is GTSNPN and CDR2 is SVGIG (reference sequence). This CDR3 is CAWSKGDNSPLHF. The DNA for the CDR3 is TGTGCCTGGAGTAAAGGGGATAATTCACCCCTCCACTTT.

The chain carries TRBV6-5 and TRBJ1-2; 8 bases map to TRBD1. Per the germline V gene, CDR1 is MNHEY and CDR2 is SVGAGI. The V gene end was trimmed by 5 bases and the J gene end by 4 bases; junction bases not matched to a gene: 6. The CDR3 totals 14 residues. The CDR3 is CASSPGTGPYGYTF. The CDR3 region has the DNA TGTGCCAGCAGTCCTGGGACAGGCCCCTATGGCTACACCTTC.

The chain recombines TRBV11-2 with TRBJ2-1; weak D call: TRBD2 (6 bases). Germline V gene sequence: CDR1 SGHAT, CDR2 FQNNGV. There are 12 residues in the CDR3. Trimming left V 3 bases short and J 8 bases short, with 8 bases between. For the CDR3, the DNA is TGTGCCAGCAGCTTTCGGGGGTATGAGCAGTTCTTC. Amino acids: CASSFRGYEQFF.

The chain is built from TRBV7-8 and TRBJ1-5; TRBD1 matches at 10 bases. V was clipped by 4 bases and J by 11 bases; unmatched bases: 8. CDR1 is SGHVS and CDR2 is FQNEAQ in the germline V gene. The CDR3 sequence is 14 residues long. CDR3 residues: CASSSRDRGRTQHF. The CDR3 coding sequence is TGTGCCAGCAGCTCCCGGGACAGGGGCCGGACCCAGCATTTT. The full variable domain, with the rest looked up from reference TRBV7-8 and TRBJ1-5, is GAGVSQSPRYKVAKRGQDVALRCDPISGHVSLFWYQQALGQGPEFLTYFQNEAQLDKSGLPSDRFFAERPEGSVSTLKIQRTQQEDSAVYLCASSSRDRGRTQHFGDGTRLSIL.

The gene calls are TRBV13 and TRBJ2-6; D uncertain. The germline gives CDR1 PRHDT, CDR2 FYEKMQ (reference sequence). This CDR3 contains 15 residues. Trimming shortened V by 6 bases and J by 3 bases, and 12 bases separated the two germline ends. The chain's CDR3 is CASSGQAGGANVLTF. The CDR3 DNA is TGTGCCAGCAGTGGCCAGGCCGGTGGGGCCAACGTCCTGACTTTC.

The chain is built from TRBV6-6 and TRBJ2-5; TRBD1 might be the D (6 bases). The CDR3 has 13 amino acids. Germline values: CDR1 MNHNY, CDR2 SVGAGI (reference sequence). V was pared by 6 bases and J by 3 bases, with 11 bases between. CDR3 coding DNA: TGTGCCAGCAGGTGGACAGTTGAAGAGACCCAGTACTTC. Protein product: CASRWTVEETQYF.

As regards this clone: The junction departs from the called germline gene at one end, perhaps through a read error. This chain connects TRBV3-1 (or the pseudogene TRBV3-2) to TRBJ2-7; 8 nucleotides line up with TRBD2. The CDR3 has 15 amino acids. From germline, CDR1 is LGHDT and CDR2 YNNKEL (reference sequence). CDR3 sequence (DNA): TGTGCCAGCAGCGCTTCTAGCGGGTCCTCCCACGAGCAGTACTTC. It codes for CASSASSGSSHEQYF.

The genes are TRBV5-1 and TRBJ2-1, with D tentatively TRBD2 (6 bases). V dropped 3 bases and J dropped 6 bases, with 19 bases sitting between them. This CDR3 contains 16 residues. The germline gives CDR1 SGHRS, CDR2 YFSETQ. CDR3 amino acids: CASSSMRILGGNEQFF. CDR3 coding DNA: TGCGCCAGCAGCTCTATGAGAATTTTGGGGGGCAATGAGCAGTTCTTC.

CDR3 sequence reads: CAISDERQRSYTF. CDR3 bases: TGTGCCATCAGTGACGAAAGGCAGAGGAGCTACACCTTC. The V gene is TRBV10-3, the J gene TRBJ1-2; no reliable D call. The CDR3 covers 13 residues. Trimming cost V 3 bases and J 9 bases, with 14 bases left between them. CDR1 ENHRY and CDR2 SYGVKD come from the germline V gene.

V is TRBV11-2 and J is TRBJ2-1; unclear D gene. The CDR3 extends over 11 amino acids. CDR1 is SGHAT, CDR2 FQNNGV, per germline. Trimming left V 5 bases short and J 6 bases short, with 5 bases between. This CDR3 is CASSAGNEQFF. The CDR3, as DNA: TGTGCCAGCAGCGCCGGCAATGAGCAGTTCTTC.